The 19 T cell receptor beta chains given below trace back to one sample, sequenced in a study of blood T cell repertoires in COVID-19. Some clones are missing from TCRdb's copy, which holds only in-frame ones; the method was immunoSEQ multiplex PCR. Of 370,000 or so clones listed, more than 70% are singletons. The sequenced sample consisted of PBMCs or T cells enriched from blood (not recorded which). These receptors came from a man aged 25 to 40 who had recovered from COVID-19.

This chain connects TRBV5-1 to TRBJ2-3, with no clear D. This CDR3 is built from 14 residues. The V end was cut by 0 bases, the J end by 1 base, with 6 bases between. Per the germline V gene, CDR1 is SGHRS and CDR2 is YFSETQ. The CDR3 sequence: CASSLDQGTDTQYF. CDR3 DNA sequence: TGCGCCAGCAGCTTGGATCAGGGCACAGATACGCAGTATTTT.

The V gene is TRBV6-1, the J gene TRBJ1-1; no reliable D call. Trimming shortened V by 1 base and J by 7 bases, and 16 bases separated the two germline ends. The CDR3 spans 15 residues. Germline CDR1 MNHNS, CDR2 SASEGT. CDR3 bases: TGTGCCAGCAGTGAAGGACCTAGAGCACTCGGTGAAGCTTTCTTT. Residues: CASSEGPRALGEAFF.

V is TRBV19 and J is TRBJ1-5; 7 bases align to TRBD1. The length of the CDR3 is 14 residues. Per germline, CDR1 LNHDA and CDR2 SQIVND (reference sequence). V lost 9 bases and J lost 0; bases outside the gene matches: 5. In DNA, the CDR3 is TGTGCCAGCGCAGGGGGATATAGCAATCAGCCCCAGCATTTT. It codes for CASAGGYSNQPQHF.

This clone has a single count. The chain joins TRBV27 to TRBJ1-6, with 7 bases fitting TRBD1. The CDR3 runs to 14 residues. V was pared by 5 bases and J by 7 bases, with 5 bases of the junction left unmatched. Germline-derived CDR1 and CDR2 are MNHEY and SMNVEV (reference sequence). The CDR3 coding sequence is TGTGCCAGCAGTCCTCAGGGGGGAAATTCACCCCTCCACTTT. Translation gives CASSPQGGNSPLHF.

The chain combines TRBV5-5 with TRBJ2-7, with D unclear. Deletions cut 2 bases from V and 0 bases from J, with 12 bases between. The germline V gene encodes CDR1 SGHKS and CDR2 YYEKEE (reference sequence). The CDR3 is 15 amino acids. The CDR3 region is CASSFERLSSYEQYF. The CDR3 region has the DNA TGTGCCAGCAGCTTCGAACGCTTGAGCTCCTACGAGCAGTACTTC.

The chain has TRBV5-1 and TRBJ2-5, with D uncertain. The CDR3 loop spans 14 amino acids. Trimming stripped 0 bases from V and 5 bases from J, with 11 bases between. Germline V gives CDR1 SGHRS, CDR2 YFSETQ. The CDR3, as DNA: TGCGCCAGCAGCTTGGCCCCGCTCGAGGAGACCCAGTACTTC. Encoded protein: CASSLAPLEETQYF.

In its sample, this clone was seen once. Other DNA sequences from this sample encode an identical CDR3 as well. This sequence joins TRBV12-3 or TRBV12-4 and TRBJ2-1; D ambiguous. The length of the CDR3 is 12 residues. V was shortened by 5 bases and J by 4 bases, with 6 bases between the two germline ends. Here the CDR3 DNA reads TGTGCCAGCAGTCCACAATACAATGAGCAGTTCTTC. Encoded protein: CASSPQYNEQFF.

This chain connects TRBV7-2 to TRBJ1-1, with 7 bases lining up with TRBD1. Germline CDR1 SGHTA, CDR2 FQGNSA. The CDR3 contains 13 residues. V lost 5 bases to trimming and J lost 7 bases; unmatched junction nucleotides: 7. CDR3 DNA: TGTGCCAGCAGCGCCACCCGGGACAGTGAAGCTTTCTTT. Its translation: CASSATRDSEAFF.

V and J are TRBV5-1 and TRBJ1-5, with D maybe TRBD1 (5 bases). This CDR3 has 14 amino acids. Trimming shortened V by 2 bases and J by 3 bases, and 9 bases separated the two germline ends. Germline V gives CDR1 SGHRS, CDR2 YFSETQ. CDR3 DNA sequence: TGCGCCAGCAGCTTCGGAGGGGACAATCAGCCCCAGCATTTT. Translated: CASSFGGDNQPQHF.

The CDR3 region is CASSPGTGGEKLFF. CDR3 in DNA: TGTGCCAGTAGTCCCGGGACAGGGGGCGAAAAACTGTTTTTT. The V gene is TRBV19, the J gene TRBJ1-4; the match to TRBD1 covers 12 bases. From germline, CDR1 is LNHDA and CDR2 SQIVND (reference sequence). The CDR3 is 14 residues long. Trimming took 5 bases from V and 8 from J; bases not matched to a gene: 3.

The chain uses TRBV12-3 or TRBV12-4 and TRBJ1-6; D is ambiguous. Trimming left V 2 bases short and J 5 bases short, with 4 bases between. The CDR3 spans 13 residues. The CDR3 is CASSLRDNSPLHF. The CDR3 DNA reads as TGTGCCAGCAGTTTAAGAGATAATTCACCCCTCCACTTT.

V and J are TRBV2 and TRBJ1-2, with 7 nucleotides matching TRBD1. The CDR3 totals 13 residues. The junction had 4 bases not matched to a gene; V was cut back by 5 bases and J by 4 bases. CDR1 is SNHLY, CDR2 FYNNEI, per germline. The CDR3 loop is CASSPGQVYGYTF. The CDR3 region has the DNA TGTGCCAGCAGTCCAGGACAGGTCTATGGCTACACCTTC.

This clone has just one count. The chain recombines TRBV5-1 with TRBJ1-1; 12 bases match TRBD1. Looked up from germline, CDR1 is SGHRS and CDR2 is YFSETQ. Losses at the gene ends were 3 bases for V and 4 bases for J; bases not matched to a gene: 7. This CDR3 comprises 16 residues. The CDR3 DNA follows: TGCGCCAGCAGCTGGGGGACAGGGGGCGTAGGCACTGAAGCTTTCTTT. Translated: CASSWGTGGVGTEAFF.

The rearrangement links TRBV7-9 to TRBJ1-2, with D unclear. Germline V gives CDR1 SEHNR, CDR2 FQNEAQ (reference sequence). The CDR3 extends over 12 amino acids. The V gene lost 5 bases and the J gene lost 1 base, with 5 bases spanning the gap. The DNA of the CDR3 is TGTGCCAGCAGCGAACTTAACTATGGCTACACCTTC. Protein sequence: CASSELNYGYTF.

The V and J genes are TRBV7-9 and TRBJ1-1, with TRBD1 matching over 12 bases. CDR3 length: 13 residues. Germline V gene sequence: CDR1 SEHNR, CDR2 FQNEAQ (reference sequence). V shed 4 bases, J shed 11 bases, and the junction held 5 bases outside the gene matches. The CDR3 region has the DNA TGTGCCAGCAGCTCAGGGACAGGGGGCTCGGCTTTCTTT. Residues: CASSSGTGGSAFF.

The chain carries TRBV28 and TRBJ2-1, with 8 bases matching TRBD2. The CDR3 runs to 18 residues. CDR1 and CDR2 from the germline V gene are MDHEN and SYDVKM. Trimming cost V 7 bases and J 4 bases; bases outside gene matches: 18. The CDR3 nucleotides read TGTGCCAGCATCAAACCCATTCCCGGACGGGGGGGTTACAATGAGCAGTTCTTC. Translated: CASIKPIPGRGGYNEQFF.

Here the CDR3 reads CASSFGTGGYHTEAFF. DNA for the CDR3: TGTGCCAGTAGTTTCGGGACAGGGGGCTATCACACTGAAGCTTTCTTT. The V gene is TRBV19, the J gene TRBJ1-1, with TRBD1 matching 12 bases. J was trimmed by 3 bases and V by 5 bases; bases with no gene match: 7. This CDR3 has 16 amino acids. CDR1 is LNHDA and CDR2 is SQIVND in the germline V gene (reference sequence).

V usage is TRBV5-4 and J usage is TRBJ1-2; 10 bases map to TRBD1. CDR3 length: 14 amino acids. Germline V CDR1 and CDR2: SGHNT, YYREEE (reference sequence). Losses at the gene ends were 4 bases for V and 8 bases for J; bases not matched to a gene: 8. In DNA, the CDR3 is TGTGCCAGCAGCATTCCCGGGACAGGGGTCGGCTACACCTTC. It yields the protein CASSIPGTGVGYTF.

The DNA of the CDR3 is TGTGCCAGCAGCCATGGGGGGGGCGGAAAGACCCAGTACTTC. Amino acid sequence: CASSHGGGGKTQYF. The chain employs TRBV3-1 (or the pseudogene TRBV3-2) and TRBJ2-5; a possible D gene is TRBD2 (7 bases). Trimming took 3 bases from V and 6 from J, leaving 14 bases between them. The germline CDR1 and CDR2 sequences are LGHDT and YNNKEL (reference sequence). The CDR3 totals 14 residues.